The 21 T cell receptor beta chains below were found in one sample sequenced in a study of human T cells and chemical hapten exposure (dated by TCRdb to 2020 to 2022). The library was prepared using RACE. The sample was run on a NextSeq 500. TCRdb reanalyzed the raw reads on its own, using fastp at Q25 for trimming and MiXCR for clone calling, and kept in-frame beta chains. Identical CDR3 proteins give one entry, which carries the most common genes and DNA. Counted in this sample were about 200,000 distinct CDR3 sequences; approximately 24% of them appeared once. The ten biggest clones cover roughly 2.4% of the sample. The time point tag for this specimen amounts to: patch test 3, about 24 weeks after DPC sensitization. This sample's treatment or condition label indicates: therapeutic diphenylcyclopropenone sensitization with weekly scalp DPC. The source was whole blood, collected in connection with sensitization to the hapten diphenylcyclopropenone (DPC). Receptor source: a woman aged 40-49 years with alopecia areata. Some clones in this sample may be carry-over from other donors' samples.

V gene TRBV7-3 combines with J gene TRBJ2-3; 8 nucleotides line up with TRBD2. CDR3 size: 15 residues. Germline lookup yields CDR1 SGHTA and CDR2 FQGTGA. With 5 bases clipped from V and 4 bases from J, the junction kept 8 bases outside the gene matches. The CDR3 bases are TGTGCCAGCAGCCCCCACGGGGGGGGACCAGATACGCAGTATTTT. This encodes CASSPHGGGPDTQYF.

The chain employs TRBV28 and TRBJ1-1, with D unclear. V was cut by 10 bases and J by 1 base, with 13 bases left in between. The CDR3 length is 13 residues. The germline V gene has CDR1 MDHEN and CDR2 SYDVKM. The CDR3: CAIIGVWNTEAFF. CDR3 bases: TGTGCCATCATCGGGGTTTGGAACACTGAAGCTTTCTTT.

The chain combines TRBV20-1 with TRBJ2-3, with 8 positions matching TRBD2. This CDR3 is built from 17 residues. Germline assignment: CDR1 DFQATT and CDR2 SNEGSKA (reference sequence). Trimming removed 2 bases from V and 5 bases from J; junction bases left unmatched: 15. CDR3 sequence reads: CSARKSGTSSLEDTQYF. In DNA, the CDR3 is TGCAGTGCTAGAAAAAGTGGGACTAGTTCCCTCGAAGATACGCAGTATTTT.

In the case of this clonotype: With a much larger clone just one base away, this may be a read error. The CDR3 nucleotides are TGTGCCAGCAGCTTAGGGACTAGCGGGATCTACGAGCAGTACTTC. Encoded protein: CASSLGTSGIYEQYF. This chain joins TRBV7-6 and TRBJ2-7; 12 bases are a match to TRBD2. The CDR3 is 15 residues long. J lost 3 bases, V lost 1 base, and 1 base had no gene match. Per germline, CDR1 SGHVS and CDR2 FNYEAQ.

This clonotype was observed a handful of times. This rearrangement joins TRBV20-1 to TRBJ1-2; D is undetermined. Per the germline V gene, CDR1 is DFQATT and CDR2 is SNEGSKA (reference sequence). This CDR3 spans 14 amino acids. V was clipped by 1 base and J by 3 bases, with 12 bases between them. CDR3 in amino acids: CSARAGNDYYGYTF. DNA for the CDR3: TGCAGTGCTAGAGCGGGGAATGATTACTATGGCTACACCTTC.

This clonotype has a count of ten or more. The V gene is TRBV29-1, the J gene TRBJ2-1; 8 nucleotides line up with TRBD2. Germline CDR1 is SQVTM and CDR2 is ANQGSEA. J was trimmed by 3 bases and V by 7 bases; bases with no gene match: 11. This CDR3 is 15 amino acids long. CDR3 coding DNA: TGCAGCGCAATCTCGATAGCGGGAAACTACAATGAGCAGTTCTTC. Its protein is CSAISIAGNYNEQFF.

This rearrangement joins TRBV30 to TRBJ1-5, with no clear D. The CDR3 spans 15 residues. Trimming pared 0 bases from V and 2 bases from J, leaving 11 bases between. Germline CDR1 reads GTSNPN; CDR2 reads SVGIG (reference sequence). The CDR3 protein is CAWSVERAGNQPQHF. The CDR3 DNA sequence: TGTGCCTGGAGTGTCGAGCGTGCGGGCAATCAGCCCCAGCATTTT.

There are a few counts of this clonotype. J is TRBJ2-7 and V is TRBV5-6; no definite D call. This CDR3 is 13 amino acids long. Trimming shortened V by 2 bases and J by 2 bases, and 8 bases separated the two germline ends. Germline-derived CDR1 and CDR2 are SGHDT and YYEEEE. CDR3 sequence (DNA): TGTGCCAGCAGCTTCGGACGAACCTACGAGCAGTACTTC. Translating gives CASSFGRTYEQYF.

The chain links TRBV5-1 to TRBJ2-7; tentatively, D is TRBD1 (6 bases). V lost 4 bases and J 6 bases, leaving 14 bases between the germline ends. The CDR3 runs to 13 residues. Germline V CDR1 and CDR2: SGHRS, YFSETQ. CDR3 in amino acids: CASSGQGFAEQYF. DNA of the CDR3: TGCGCCAGCAGCGGGCAGGGGTTTGCCGAGCAGTACTTC.

The chain has TRBV13 and TRBJ2-3, with D tentatively TRBD2 (5 bases). CDR1 is PRHDT, CDR2 FYEKMQ, per germline (reference sequence). The V end lost 5 bases, the J end lost 2 bases, and 17 bases lay between the germline ends. CDR3 length: 16 amino acids. As DNA, the CDR3 is TGTGCCAGCAGCCCTCGACCGGGAACTTTCACAGATACGCAGTATTTT. It encodes CASSPRPGTFTDTQYF.

This rearrangement joins TRBV6-5 to TRBJ2-7; D call uncertain. Germline V gene data show CDR1 as MNHEY and CDR2 as SVGAGI. V lost 6 bases and J lost 0, with 12 bases in between. This CDR3 region has 14 residues. The CDR3 coding sequence is TGTGCCAGCAGGGGCCGCGCGAACTCCTACGAGCAGTACTTC. Translated, it gives CASRGRANSYEQYF.

The sample holds a few counts of this clonotype. The rearrangement uses TRBV7-8 and TRBJ1-5; TRBD1 agrees at 7 bases. This CDR3 contains 15 residues. Germline CDR1 SGHVS, CDR2 FQNEAQ. The ends lost 3 bases at V and 4 bases at J; junction bases unmatched: 6. CDR3 sequence: CASSLGQSLNQPQHF. CDR3 in DNA: TGTGCCAGCAGCTTGGGACAGAGTCTTAATCAGCCCCAGCATTTT. Complete variable domain (other parts from reference TRBV7-8 and TRBJ1-5): GAGVSQSPRYKVAKRGQDVALRCDPISGHVSLFWYQQALGQGPEFLTYFQNEAQLDKSGLPSDRFFAERPEGSVSTLKIQRTQQEDSAVYLCASSLGQSLNQPQHFGDGTRLSIL.

The chain employs TRBV5-1 and TRBJ2-3, with TRBD2 matching 8 bases. Germline loops: CDR1 SGHRS, CDR2 YFSETQ. Losses at the gene ends were 0 bases for V and 4 bases for J; bases not matched to a gene: 13. This CDR3 has 18 amino acids. CDR3 amino acids: CASSLGREGSYYADTQYF. CDR3 DNA sequence: TGCGCCAGCAGCTTGGGACGGGAGGGCTCGTATTATGCAGATACGCAGTATTTT. The whole variable domain, remainder taken from reference TRBV5-1 and TRBJ2-3, is KAGVTQTPRYLIKTRGQQVTLSCSPISGHRSVSWYQQTPGQGLQFLFEYFSETQRNKGNFPGRFSGRQFSNSRSEMNVSTLELGDSALYLCASSLGREGSYYADTQYFGPGTRLTVL.

The CDR3 region has the DNA TGTGCCAGCAGCCAAGATTTCGACACAGGGTCCTCCTCTGGGGCCAACGTCCTGACTTTC. It translates to CASSQDFDTGSSSGANVLTF. The gene calls are TRBV4-2 and TRBJ2-6; possibly TRBD1 for D (6 bases). From germline, CDR1 is LGHNA and CDR2 YNFKEQ. Deletions cut 0 bases from V and 0 bases from J, with 18 bases between. The CDR3 covers 20 residues.

The count of this clonotype is one. This rearrangement joins TRBV7-2 to TRBJ2-7; D is perhaps TRBD2 (6 bases). This CDR3 comprises 14 residues. Germline V gene sequence: CDR1 SGHTA, CDR2 FQGNSA. Deletions cut 5 bases from V and 2 bases from J, with 13 bases between. DNA for the CDR3: TGTGCCAGCAGCACCCGGGACTGGACCTACGAGCAGTACTTC. Encoded protein: CASSTRDWTYEQYF.

This clonotype was detected many times. This chain links TRBV12-3 or TRBV12-4 with TRBJ1-1; no clear D. CDR3 length equals 13 residues. The V and J ends lost 4 bases and 1 base respectively, with 7 bases between them. The CDR3 DNA follows: TGTGCCAGCAGTTCTGGCCCGAACACTGAAGCTTTCTTT. Residues: CASSSGPNTEAFF.

This clonotype was counted between two and nine times. This rearrangement joins TRBV5-1 to TRBJ2-3; D perhaps matches TRBD2 (5 bases). CDR1 SGHRS and CDR2 YFSETQ come from the germline V gene. The CDR3 contains 13 residues. Deletions cut 5 bases from V and 5 bases from J, with 12 bases between. DNA of the CDR3: TGCGCCAGCAGGACTACTGGTTTAGATACGCAGTATTTT. Translating gives CASRTTGLDTQYF.

This clonotype was detected only a few times. The chain has TRBV7-2 and TRBJ2-3; D call uncertain. Germline-derived CDR1 and CDR2 are SGHTA and FQGNSA. CDR3 length: 13 residues. Trimming took 5 bases from V and 5 from J, leaving 11 bases between them. The CDR3 bases are TGTGCCAGCAGCCCCATGCCCGGAGATACGCAGTATTTT. Its translation is CASSPMPGDTQYF. Complete variable domain (other parts from reference TRBV7-2 and TRBJ2-3): GAGVSQSPSNKVTEKGKDVELRCDPISGHTALYWYRQSLGQGLEFLIYFQGNSAPDKSGLPSDRFSAERTGGSVSTLTIQRTQQEDSAVYLCASSPMPGDTQYFGPGTRLTVL.

This clonotype came up a few times. A much more abundant neighbour one base away suggests this may be a read error. The chain joins TRBV12-3 or TRBV12-4 to TRBJ2-5; D gene uncertain. Trimming removed 3 bases from V and 0 bases from J, with 2 bases in between. The CDR3 totals 12 residues. The CDR3 sequence: CASSLNQETQYF. The DNA of the CDR3 is TGTGCCAGCAGTTTGAACCAAGAGACCCAGTACTTC.

The chain carries TRBV28 and TRBJ2-5; tentative D call: TRBD2 (6 bases). CDR3 length: 16 amino acids. Trimming took off 8 bases at V and 4 bases at J, with 23 bases between the two ends. CDR1 MDHEN and CDR2 SYDVKM come from the germline V gene. The CDR3 loop is CASLGDSRSWIETQYF. The CDR3 nucleotides are TGTGCCAGCCTTGGGGACTCCAGAAGTTGGATAGAGACCCAGTACTTC.

The chain uses TRBV6-5 and TRBJ2-3; 7 bases line up with TRBD2. The V and J ends lost 1 base and 3 bases, in that order; junction bases with no gene match: 1. Looked up from germline, CDR1 is MNHEY and CDR2 is SVGAGI. The CDR3 runs 14 residues. The CDR3 loop is CASSYLGGTDTQYF. The CDR3 DNA reads as TGTGCCAGCAGTTACTTGGGGGGGACAGATACGCAGTATTTT.